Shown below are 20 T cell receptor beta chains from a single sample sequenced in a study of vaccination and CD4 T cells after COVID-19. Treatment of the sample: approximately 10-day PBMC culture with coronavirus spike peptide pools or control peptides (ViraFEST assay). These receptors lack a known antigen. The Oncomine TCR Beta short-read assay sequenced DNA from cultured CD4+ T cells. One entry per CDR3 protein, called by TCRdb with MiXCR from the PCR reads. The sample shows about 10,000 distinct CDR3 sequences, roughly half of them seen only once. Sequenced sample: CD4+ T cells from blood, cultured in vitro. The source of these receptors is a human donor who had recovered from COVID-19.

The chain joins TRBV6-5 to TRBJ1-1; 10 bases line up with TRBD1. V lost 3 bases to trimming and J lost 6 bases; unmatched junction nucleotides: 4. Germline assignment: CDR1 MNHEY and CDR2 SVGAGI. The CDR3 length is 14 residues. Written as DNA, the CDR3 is TGTGCCAGCAGTTATACTGGACAGGGGGCTGAAGCTTTCTTT. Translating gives CASSYTGQGAEAFF.

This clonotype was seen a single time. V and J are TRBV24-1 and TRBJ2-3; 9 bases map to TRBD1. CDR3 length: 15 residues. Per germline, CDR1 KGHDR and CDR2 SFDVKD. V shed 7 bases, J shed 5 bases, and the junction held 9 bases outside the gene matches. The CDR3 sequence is CATSPRTGVEDTQYF. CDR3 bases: TGTGCCACCAGCCCACGGACAGGGGTCGAAGATACGCAGTATTTT.

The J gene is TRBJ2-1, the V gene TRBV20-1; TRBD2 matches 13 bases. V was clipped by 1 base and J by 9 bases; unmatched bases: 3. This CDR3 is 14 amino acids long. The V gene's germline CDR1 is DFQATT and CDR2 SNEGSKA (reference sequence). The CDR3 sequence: CSARGGLAGSEQFF. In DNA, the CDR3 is TGCAGTGCTAGAGGGGGACTAGCGGGAAGTGAGCAGTTCTTC.

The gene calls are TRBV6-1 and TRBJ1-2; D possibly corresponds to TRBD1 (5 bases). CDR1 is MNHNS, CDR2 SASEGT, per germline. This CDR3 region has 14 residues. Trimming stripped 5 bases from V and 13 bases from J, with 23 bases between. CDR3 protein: CASSPRQLGGGTTF. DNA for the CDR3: TGTGCCAGCAGTCCGCGACAACTTGGGGGTGGCACCACCTTC.

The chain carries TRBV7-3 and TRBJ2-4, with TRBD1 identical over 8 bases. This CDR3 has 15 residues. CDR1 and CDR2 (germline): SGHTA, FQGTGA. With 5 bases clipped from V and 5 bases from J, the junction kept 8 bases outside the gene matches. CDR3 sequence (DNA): TGTGCCAGCAGCCCACAGGGGACAGGACAAAACATTCAGTACTTC. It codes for CASSPQGTGQNIQYF.

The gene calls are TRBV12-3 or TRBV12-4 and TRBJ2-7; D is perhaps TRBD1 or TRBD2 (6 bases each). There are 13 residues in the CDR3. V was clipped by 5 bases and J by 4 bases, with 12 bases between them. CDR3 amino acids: CASSIRGLYEQYF. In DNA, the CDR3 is TGTGCCAGCAGTATCCGGGGGCTGTACGAGCAGTACTTC.

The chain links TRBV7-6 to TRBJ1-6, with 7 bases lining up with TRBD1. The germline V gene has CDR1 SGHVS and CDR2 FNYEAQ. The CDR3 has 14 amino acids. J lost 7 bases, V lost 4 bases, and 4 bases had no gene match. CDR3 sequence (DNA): TGTGCCAGCAGCTCCCGGGACAGAAATTCACCCCTCCACTTT. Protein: CASSSRDRNSPLHF. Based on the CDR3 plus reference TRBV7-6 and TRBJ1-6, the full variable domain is GAGVSQSPRYKVTKRGQDVALRCDPISGHVSLYWYRQALGQGPEFLTYFNYEAQQDKSGLPNDRFSAERPEGSISTLTIQRTEQRDSAMYRCASSSRDRNSPLHFGNGTRLTVT.

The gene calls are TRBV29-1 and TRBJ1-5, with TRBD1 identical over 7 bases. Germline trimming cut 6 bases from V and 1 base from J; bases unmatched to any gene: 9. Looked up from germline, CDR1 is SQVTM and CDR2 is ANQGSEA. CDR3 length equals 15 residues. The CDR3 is CSVASGTASNQPQHF. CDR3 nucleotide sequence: TGCAGCGTGGCTTCCGGGACAGCAAGCAATCAGCCCCAGCATTTT.

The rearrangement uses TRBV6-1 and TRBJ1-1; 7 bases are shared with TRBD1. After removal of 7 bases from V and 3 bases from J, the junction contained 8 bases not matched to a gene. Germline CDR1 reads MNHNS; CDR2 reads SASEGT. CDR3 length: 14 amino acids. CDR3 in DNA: TGTGCCAGCACCTGGGGACAGACCTACACTGAAGCTTTCTTT. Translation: CASTWGQTYTEAFF.

DNA of the CDR3: TGTGCCAGCAGTTGGGTGGGGGCCGCAAGTCAGCCCCAGCATTTT. Translation: CASSWVGAASQPQHF. This sequence joins TRBV12-3 or TRBV12-4 and TRBJ1-5; D is perhaps TRBD1 (6 bases). This CDR3 comprises 15 residues. The germline V and J ends were trimmed by 4 bases and 6 bases, with 16 bases remaining between them.

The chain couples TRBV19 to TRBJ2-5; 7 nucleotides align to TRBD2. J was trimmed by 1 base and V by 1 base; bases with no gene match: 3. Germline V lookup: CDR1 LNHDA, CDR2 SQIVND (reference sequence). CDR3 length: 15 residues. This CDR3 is CASSIGGRVQETQYF. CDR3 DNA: TGTGCCAGTAGTATAGGGGGGAGGGTCCAAGAGACCCAGTACTTC.

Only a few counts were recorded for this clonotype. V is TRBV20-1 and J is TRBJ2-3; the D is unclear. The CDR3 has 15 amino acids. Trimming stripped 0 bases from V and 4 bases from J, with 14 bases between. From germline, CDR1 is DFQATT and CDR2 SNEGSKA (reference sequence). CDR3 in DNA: TGCAGTGCTAGAGACGCGGCTTCATGGGCAGATACGCAGTATTTT. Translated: CSARDAASWADTQYF.

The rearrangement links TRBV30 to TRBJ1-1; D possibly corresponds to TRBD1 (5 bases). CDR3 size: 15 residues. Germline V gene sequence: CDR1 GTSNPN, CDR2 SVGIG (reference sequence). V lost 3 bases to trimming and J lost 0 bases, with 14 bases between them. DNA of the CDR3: TGTGCCTGGAGGGGCCGGGGGGGAATGAACACTGAAGCTTTCTTT. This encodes CAWRGRGGMNTEAFF.

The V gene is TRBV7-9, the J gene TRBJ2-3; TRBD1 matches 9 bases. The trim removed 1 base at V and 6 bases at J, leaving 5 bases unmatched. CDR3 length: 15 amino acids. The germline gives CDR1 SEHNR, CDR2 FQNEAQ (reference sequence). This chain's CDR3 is CASSLGDREADTQYF. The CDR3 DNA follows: TGTGCCAGCAGCTTAGGGGACAGGGAGGCGGATACGCAGTATTTT.

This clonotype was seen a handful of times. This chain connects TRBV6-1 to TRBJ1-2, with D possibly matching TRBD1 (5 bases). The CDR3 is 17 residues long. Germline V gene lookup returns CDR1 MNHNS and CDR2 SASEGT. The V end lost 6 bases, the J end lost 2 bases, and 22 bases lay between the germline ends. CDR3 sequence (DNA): TGTGCCAGCAGGAACCCTGTCGGGGGAGGGGCGAACTATGGCTACACCTTC. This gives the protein CASRNPVGGGANYGYTF.

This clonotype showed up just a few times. Written as DNA, the CDR3 is TGCAGTGCCCTCCGGGACATAAATGGCTACACCTTC. Translation: CSALRDINGYTF. V gene TRBV20-1 combines with J gene TRBJ1-2, with D possibly TRBD1 on 6 matching bases. The CDR3 contains 12 residues. Looked up from germline, CDR1 is DFQATT and CDR2 is SNEGSKA (reference sequence). V was clipped by 6 bases and J by 6 bases, with 14 bases between them.

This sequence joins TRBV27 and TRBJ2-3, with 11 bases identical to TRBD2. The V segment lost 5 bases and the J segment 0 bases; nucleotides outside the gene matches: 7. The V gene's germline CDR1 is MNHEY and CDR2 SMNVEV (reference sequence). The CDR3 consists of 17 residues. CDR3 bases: TGTGCCAGCAGTGGGGCTAGCGGGGGGCTGAGCACAGATACGCAGTATTTT. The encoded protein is CASSGASGGLSTDTQYF.

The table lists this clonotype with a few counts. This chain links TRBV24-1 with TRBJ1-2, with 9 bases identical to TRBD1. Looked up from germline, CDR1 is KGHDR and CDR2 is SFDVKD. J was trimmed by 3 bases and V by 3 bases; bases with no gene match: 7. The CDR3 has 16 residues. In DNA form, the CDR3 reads TGTGCCACCAGTGATGCACCGGGACAGGGTGACTATGGCTACACCTTC. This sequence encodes CATSDAPGQGDYGYTF.

Written as DNA, the CDR3 is TGTGCCAGCAGCTTGGAGGGGGCTAAAGCGAGCTACACCTTC. Amino acids: CASSLEGAKASYTF. V usage is TRBV5-6 and J usage is TRBJ1-2; 7 bases are a match to TRBD1. Losses at the gene ends were 0 bases for V and 9 bases for J; bases not matched to a gene: 8. CDR1 is SGHDT, CDR2 YYEEEE, per germline. The CDR3 has 14 amino acids.

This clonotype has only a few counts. For the CDR3, the DNA is TGCAGTGCTCCGGGAGGCACCCATAACTATGGCTACACCTTC. Translating gives CSAPGGTHNYGYTF. This chain uses TRBV20-1 with TRBJ1-2, with D unclear. This CDR3 comprises 14 residues. With 5 bases removed from V and 1 base from J, the gap between germline ends came to 14 bases. Germline assignment: CDR1 DFQATT and CDR2 SNEGSKA (reference sequence).